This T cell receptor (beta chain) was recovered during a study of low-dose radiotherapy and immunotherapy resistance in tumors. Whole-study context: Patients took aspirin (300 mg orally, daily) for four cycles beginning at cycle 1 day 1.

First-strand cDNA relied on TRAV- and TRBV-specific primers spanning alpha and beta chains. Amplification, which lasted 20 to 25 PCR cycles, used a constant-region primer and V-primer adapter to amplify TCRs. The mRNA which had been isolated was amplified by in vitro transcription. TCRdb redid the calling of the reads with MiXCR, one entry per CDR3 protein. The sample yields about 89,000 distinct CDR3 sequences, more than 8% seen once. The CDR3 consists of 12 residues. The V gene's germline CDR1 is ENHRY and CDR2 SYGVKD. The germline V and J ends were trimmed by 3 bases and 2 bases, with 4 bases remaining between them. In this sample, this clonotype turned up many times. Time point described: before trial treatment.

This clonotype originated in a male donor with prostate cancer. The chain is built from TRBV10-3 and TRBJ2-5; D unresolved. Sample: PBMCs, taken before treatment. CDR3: CAISDQQETQYF. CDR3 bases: TGTGCCATCAGTGACCAACAAGAGACCCAGTACTTC.